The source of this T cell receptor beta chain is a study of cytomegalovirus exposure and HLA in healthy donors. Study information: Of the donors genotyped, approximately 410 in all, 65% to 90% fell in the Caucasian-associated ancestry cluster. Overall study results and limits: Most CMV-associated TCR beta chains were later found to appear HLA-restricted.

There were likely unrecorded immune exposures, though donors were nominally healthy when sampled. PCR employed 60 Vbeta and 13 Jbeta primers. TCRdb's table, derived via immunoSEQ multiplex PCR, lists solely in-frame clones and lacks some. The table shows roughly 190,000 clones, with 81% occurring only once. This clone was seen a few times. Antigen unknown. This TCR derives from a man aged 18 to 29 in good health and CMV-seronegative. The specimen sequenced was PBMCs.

Here the CDR3 reads CASSTGLAGGYQETQYF. CDR3 nucleotides: TGCGCCAGCAGCACGGGACTAGCGGGGGGTTACCAAGAGACCCAGTACTTC. The chain joins TRBV5-1 to TRBJ2-5; TRBD2 agrees at 15 bases. The CDR3 has 17 residues. The junction had 4 bases not matched to a gene; V was cut back by 4 bases and J by 0 bases. CDR1 is SGHRS and CDR2 is YFSETQ in the germline V gene.